Following are 3 T cell receptor beta chains from one sample sequenced in a study of ipilimumab plus nivolumab after autologous stem cell transplantation (dated by TCRdb to 2020 to 2022). Library creation used the immunoSEQ multiplex PCR assay. This is the immuneACCESS table as TCRdb keeps it, with only in-frame sequences that have V and J called. A part of the clones is gone; compared with another copy, unresolved V genes explain less than half, and the rest is unexplained. The sample table shows 84,000 or so clones, and 83% are seen once. The top ten clones comprise roughly 2% of the sample. Specimen: PBMCs, collected in a trial of ipilimumab plus nivolumab as post-transplant consolidation. Every receptor here comes from a male donor with diffuse large B-cell lymphoma.

The V and J genes are TRBV4-1 and TRBJ2-3, with D perhaps being TRBD1 or TRBD2 (5 bases each). The CDR3 loop spans 15 amino acids. The germline CDR1 and CDR2 sequences are MGHRA and YSYEKL. The V gene lost 4 bases and the J gene lost 2 bases, with 13 bases spanning the gap. CDR3 protein: CASSPGTLNTDTQYF. The CDR3 DNA follows: TGCGCCAGCAGCCCCGGGACCCTCAACACAGATACGCAGTATTTT.

This chain links TRBV5-1 with TRBJ2-2; 7 positions match TRBD1. The V gene's germline CDR1 is SGHRS and CDR2 YFSETQ. The length of the CDR3 is 16 residues. Trimming cost V 3 bases and J 0 bases; bases outside gene matches: 5. CDR3 bases: TGCGCCAGCAGCTCCTCGGGACAGCCGAACACCGGGGAGCTGTTTTTT. This translates into CASSSSGQPNTGELFF.

This chain connects TRBV5-1 to TRBJ2-5; D not certain. This CDR3 spans 15 amino acids. The V gene lost 5 bases and the J gene lost 5 bases, with 19 bases spanning the gap. Germline lookup yields CDR1 SGHRS and CDR2 YFSETQ. Here the CDR3 DNA reads TGCGCCAGCAGGGAAACGGGTCAGAAGAAGGAGACCCAGTACTTC. It yields the protein CASRETGQKKETQYF.